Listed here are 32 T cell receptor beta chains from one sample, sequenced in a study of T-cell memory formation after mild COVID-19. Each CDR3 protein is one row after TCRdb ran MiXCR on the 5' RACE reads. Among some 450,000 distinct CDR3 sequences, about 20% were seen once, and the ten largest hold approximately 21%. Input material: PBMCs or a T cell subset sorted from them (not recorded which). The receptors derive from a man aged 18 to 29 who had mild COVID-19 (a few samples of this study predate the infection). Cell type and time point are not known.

The CDR3 nucleotides read TGCGCCAGCAGCTTGGTGGCGGGGGGTACTCTAAACACAGATACGCAGTATTTT. Its protein product is CASSLVAGGTLNTDTQYF. The chain recombines TRBV5-1 with TRBJ2-3, with TRBD2 matching over 8 bases. Looked up from germline, CDR1 is SGHRS and CDR2 is YFSETQ. Unmatched junction bases numbered 11, after V lost 0 bases and J lost 2 bases. The CDR3 is 18 amino acids. Combining the CDR3 with reference TRBV5-1 and TRBJ2-3 gives the whole variable domain KAGVTQTPRYLIKTRGQQVTLSCSPISGHRSVSWYQQTPGQGLQFLFEYFSETQRNKGNFPGRFSGRQFSNSRSEMNVSTLELGDSALYLCASSLVAGGTLNTDTQYFGPGTRLTVL.

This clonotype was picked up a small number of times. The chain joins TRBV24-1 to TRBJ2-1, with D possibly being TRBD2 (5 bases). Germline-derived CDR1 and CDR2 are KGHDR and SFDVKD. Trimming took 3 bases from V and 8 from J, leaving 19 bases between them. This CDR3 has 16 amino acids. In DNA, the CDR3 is TGTGCCACCAGTGATCCCAGGTCGGGGTTGCGAGATGAGCAGTTCTTC. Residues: CATSDPRSGLRDEQFF.

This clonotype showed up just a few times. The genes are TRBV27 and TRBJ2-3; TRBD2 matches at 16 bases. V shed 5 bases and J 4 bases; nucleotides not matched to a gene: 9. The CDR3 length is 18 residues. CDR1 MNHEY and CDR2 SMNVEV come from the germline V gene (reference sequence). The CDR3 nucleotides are TGTGCCAGCAGTCTCACCGGGACTAGCGGGGGGGCCGCAGATACGCAGTATTTT. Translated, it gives CASSLTGTSGGAADTQYF.

CDR3 sequence: CASSPSGTEDTDTQYF. CDR3 in DNA: TGCGCCAGCAGCCCCTCCGGGACAGAGGACACAGATACGCAGTATTTT. The gene calls are TRBV5-1 and TRBJ2-3; 7 bases match TRBD1. Unmatched junction bases numbered 10, after V lost 4 bases and J lost 2 bases. CDR3 size: 16 residues. Germline V gives CDR1 SGHRS, CDR2 YFSETQ.

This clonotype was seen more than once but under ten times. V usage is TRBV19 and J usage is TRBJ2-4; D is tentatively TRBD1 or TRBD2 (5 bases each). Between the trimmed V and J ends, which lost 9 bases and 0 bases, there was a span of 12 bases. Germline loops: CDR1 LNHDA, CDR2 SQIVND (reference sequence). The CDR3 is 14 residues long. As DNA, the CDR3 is TGTGCCAGCCCTGAGGGGCTAGCCAAAAACATTCAGTACTTC. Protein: CASPEGLAKNIQYF.

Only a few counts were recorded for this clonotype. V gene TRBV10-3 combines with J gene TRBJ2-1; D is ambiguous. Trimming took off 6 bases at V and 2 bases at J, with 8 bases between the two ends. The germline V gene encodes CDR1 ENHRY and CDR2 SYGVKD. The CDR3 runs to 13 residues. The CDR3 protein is CAIRENTYNEQFF. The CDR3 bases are TGTGCCATCAGGGAGAACACCTACAATGAGCAGTTCTTC.

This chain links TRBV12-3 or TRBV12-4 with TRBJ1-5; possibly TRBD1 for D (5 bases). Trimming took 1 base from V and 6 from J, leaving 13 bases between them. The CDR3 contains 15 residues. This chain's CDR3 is CASSLEGRRTQPQHF. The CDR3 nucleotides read TGTGCCAGCAGTTTAGAGGGGCGCCGAACTCAGCCCCAGCATTTT.

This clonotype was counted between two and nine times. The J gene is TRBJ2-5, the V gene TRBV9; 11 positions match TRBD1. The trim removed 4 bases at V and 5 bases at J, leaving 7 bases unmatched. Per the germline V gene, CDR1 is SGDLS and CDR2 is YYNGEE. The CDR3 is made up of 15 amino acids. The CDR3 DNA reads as TGTGCCAGCAGCCCCGGGACAGGGGGAGGTGAGACCCAGTACTTC. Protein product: CASSPGTGGGETQYF. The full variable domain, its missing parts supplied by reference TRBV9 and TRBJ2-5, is DSGVTQTPKHLITATGQRVTLRCSPRSGDLSVYWYQQSLDQGLQFLIQYYNGEERAKGNILERFSAQQFPDLHSELNLSSLELGDSALYFCASSPGTGGGETQYFGPGTRLLVL.

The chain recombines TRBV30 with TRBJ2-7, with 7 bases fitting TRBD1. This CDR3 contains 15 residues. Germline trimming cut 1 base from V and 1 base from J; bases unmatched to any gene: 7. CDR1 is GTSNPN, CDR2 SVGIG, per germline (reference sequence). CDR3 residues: CAWSAGTAESYEQYF. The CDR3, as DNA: TGTGCCTGGAGTGCCGGGACAGCCGAGTCCTACGAGCAGTACTTC.

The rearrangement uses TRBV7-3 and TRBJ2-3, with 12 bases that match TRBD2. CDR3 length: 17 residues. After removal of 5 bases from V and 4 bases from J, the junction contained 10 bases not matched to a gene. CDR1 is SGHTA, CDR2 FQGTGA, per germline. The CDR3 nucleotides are TGTGCCAGCAGCCCACCCCCACTAGCGGGGGGCGCAGATACGCAGTATTTT. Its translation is CASSPPPLAGGADTQYF.

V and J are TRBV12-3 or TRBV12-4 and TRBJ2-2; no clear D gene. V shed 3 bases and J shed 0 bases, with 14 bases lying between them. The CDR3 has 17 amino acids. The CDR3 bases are TGTGCCAGCAGTTTCGGGCCAGCGATCGCGAACACCGGGGAGCTGTTTTTT. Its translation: CASSFGPAIANTGELFF.

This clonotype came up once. This chain's CDR3 is CASSQEQGGTEAFF. The CDR3 bases are TGCGCCAGCAGCCAAGAACAGGGGGGCACTGAAGCTTTCTTT. This rearrangement joins TRBV4-1 to TRBJ1-1; 8 bases are shared with TRBD1. The germline V gene has CDR1 MGHRA and CDR2 YSYEKL. The junction had 1 base not matched to a gene; V was cut back by 0 bases and J by 4 bases. CDR3 size: 14 residues.

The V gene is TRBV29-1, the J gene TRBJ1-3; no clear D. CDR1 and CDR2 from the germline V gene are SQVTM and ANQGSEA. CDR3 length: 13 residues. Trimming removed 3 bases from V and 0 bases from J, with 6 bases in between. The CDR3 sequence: CSVELNSGNTIYF. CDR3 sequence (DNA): TGCAGCGTTGAGCTGAACTCTGGAAACACCATATATTTT.

CDR3: CASIGTGGWYTEAFF. The CDR3 DNA is TGTGCCAGCATCGGGACAGGGGGCTGGTACACTGAAGCTTTCTTT. This chain uses TRBV6-5 with TRBJ1-1, with 12 bases matching TRBD1. V gave up 7 bases and J gave up 3 bases; unmatched junction bases: 6. The CDR3 has 15 amino acids. Germline CDR1 and CDR2: MNHEY and SVGAGI.

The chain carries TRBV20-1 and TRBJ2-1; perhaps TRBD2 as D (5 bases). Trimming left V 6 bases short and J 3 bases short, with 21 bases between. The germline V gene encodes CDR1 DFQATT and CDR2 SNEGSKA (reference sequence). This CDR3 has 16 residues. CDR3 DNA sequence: TGCAGTGCCCAACTCATCTGGTCTAGCCGCTACAATGAGCAGTTCTTC. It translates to CSAQLIWSSRYNEQFF.

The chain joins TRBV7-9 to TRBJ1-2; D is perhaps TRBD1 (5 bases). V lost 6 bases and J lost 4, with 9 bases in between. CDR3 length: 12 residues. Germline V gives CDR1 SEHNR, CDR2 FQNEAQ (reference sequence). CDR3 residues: CASRSGAYGYTF. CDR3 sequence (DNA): TGTGCCAGCAGGTCCGGGGCCTATGGCTACACCTTC. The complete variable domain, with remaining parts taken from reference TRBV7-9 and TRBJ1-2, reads DTGVSQNPRHKITKRGQNVTFRCDPISEHNRLYWYRQTLGQGPEFLTYFQNEAQLEKSRLLSDRFSAERPKGSFSTLEIQRTEQGDSAMYLCASRSGAYGYTFGSGTRLTVV.

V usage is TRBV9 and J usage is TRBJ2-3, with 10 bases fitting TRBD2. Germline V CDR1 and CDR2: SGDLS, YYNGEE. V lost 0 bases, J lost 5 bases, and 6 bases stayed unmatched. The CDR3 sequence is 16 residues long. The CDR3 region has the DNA TGTGCCAGCAGCGTAGCTCCTAGCGGGGGAGAAGATACGCAGTATTTT. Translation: CASSVAPSGGEDTQYF. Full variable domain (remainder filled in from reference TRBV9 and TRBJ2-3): DSGVTQTPKHLITATGQRVTLRCSPRSGDLSVYWYQQSLDQGLQFLIQYYNGEERAKGNILERFSAQQFPDLHSELNLSSLELGDSALYFCASSVAPSGGEDTQYFGPGTRLTVL.

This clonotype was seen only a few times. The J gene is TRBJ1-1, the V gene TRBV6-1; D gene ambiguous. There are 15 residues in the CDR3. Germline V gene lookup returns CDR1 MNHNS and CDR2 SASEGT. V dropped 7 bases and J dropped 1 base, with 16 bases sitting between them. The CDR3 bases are TGTGCCAGCACGGACCCCACTCCAGGGAACACTGAAGCTTTCTTT. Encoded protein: CASTDPTPGNTEAFF.

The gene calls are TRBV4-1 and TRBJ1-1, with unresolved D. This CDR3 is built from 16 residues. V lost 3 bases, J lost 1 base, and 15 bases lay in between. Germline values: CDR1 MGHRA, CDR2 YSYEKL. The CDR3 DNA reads TGCGCCAGCAGCCAGCAAAGATATCGGAGGAACACTGAAGCTTTCTTT. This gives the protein CASSQQRYRRNTEAFF.

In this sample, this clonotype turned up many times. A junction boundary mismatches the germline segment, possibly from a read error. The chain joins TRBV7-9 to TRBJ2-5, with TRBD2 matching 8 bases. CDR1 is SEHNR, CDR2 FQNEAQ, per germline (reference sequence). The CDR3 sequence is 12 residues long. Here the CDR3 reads CASSLAGETQYF. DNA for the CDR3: TGTGCCAGCAGTTTAGCGGGGGAGACCCAGTACTTC.

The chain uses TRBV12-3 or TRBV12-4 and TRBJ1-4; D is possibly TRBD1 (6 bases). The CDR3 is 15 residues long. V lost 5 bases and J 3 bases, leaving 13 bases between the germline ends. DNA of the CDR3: TGTGCCAGCAGTCCGTACAGGGAATCTAATGAAAAACTGTTTTTT. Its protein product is CASSPYRESNEKLFF.

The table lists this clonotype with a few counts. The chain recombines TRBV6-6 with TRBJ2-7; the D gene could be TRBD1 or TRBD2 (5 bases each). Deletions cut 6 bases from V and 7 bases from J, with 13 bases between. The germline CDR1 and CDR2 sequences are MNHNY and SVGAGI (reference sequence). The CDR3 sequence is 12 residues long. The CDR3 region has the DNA TGTGCCAGCAGCGTGGCCGAGGGGGAGCAGTACGTC. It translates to CASSVAEGEQYV.

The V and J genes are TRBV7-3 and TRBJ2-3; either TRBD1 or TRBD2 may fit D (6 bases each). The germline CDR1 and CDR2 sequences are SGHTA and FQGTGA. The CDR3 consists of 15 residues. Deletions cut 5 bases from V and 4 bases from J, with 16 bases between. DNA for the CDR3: TGTGCCAGCAGCCCGCTCGGGGGCCCGGCAGATACGCAGTATTTT. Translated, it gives CASSPLGGPADTQYF.

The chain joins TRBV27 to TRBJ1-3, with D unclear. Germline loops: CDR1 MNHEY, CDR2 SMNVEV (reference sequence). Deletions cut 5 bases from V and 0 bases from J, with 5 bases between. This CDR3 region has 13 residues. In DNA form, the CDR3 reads TGTGCCAGCAGTAAACTCTCTGGAAACACCATATATTTT. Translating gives CASSKLSGNTIYF.

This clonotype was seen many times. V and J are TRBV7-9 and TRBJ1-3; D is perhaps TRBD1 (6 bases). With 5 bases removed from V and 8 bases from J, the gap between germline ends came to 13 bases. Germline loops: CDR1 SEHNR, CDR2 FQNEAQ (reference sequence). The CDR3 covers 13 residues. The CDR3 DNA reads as TGTGCCAGCAGCACCGGACAGAAAGACACCATATATTTT. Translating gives CASSTGQKDTIYF.

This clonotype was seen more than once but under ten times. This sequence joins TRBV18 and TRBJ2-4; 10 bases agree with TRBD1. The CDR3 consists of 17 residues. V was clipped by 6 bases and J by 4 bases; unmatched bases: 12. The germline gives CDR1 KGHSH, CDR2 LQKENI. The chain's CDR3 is CASSRLGTGVQKNIQYF. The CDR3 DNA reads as TGTGCCAGCTCGCGACTGGGGACAGGGGTACAGAAAAACATTCAGTACTTC. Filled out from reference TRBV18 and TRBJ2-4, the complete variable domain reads NAGVMQNPRHLVRRRGQEARLRCSPMKGHSHVYWYRQLPEEGLKFMVYLQKENIIDESGMPKERFSAEFPKEGPSILRIQQVVRGDSAAYFCASSRLGTGVQKNIQYFGAGTRLSVL.

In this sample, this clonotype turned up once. The CDR3 protein is CSARDSGGITDTQYF. CDR3 bases: TGCAGTGCTAGAGATAGCGGGGGGATCACAGATACGCAGTATTTT. The chain is built from TRBV20-1 and TRBJ2-3; 10 bases are shared with TRBD2. Losses at the gene ends were 0 bases for V and 2 bases for J; bases not matched to a gene: 2. Germline V lookup: CDR1 DFQATT, CDR2 SNEGSKA (reference sequence). The CDR3 runs 15 residues.

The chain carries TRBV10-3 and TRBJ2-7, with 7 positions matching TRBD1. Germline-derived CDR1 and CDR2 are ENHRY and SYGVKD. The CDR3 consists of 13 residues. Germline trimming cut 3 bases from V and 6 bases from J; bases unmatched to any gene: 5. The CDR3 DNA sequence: TGTGCCATCAGTGATTCCGGGACAGCCGAGCAGTACGTC. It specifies CAISDSGTAEQYV.

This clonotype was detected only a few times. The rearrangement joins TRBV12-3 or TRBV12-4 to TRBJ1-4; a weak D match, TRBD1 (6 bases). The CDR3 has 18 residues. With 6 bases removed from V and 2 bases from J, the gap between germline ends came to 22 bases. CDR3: CASSQIRIRTATNEKLFF. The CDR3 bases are TGTGCCAGCAGCCAAATTCGAATACGGACAGCCACTAATGAAAAACTGTTTTTT.

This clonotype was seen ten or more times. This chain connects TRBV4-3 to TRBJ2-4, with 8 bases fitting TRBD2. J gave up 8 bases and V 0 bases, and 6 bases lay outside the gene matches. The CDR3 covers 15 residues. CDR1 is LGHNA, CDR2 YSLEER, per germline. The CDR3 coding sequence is TGCGCCAGCAGCCAAGATCGGGGGGGGCGAGACATTCAGTACTTC. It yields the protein CASSQDRGGRDIQYF.

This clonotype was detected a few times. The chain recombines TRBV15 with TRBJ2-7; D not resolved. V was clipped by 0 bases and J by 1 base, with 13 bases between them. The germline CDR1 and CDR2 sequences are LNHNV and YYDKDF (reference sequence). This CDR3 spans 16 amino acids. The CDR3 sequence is CATSRDKAARSYEQYV. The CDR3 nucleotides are TGTGCCACCAGCAGAGATAAGGCCGCCAGATCCTACGAGCAGTACGTC.

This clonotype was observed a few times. The CDR3 sequence is CATRGRLNTGELFF. CDR3 nucleotide sequence: TGTGCCACCCGGGGACGGCTGAACACCGGGGAGCTGTTTTTT. This rearrangement joins TRBV24-1 to TRBJ2-2; D assignment may be TRBD1 or TRBD2 (5 bases each). The V end was cut by 9 bases, the J end by 1 base, with 11 bases between. Per the germline V gene, CDR1 is KGHDR and CDR2 is SFDVKD. The CDR3 has 14 amino acids.